What follows is one TCR beta chain and its context. Trimming left V 3 bases short and J 0 bases short, with 9 bases between. The CDR3 has 15 amino acids. CDR1 is LNHDA and CDR2 is SQIVND in the germline V gene (reference sequence). This sample stems from a study of blood T cell repertoires in COVID-19. Looking at the study overall: Samples came from the United States, Italy and Spain, spanning acute and convalescent COVID-19.

Original handling: The authors estimated nucleated cell counts from reference gene primer amplification. Produced via immunoSEQ multiplex PCR; TCRdb's table is partial and in-frame only. V, J and clone size are taken as reported in that table, and D and trimming were inferred from the DNA itself. This table has around 88,000 clones, around nine tenths appearing once. The chain uses TRBV19 and TRBJ2-1; D is uncertain. This receptor was taken from a man aged 55 to 70 with acute or convalescent COVID-19. The specimen was peripheral blood. CDR3 in amino acids: CASSIGYSSYNEQFF. Written as DNA, the CDR3 is TGTGCCAGTAGTATCGGGTATAGCTCCTACAATGAGCAGTTCTTC.